The source of this T cell receptor (beta chain) is a study of blood T cell repertoires in COVID-19. Study context: The United States, Italy and Spain were the sources of the acute and convalescent COVID-19 samples. The cDNA or gDNA used as material had been derived from T cells, B-cell-depleted T cells, or PBMCs.

Germline lookup yields CDR1 MNHNS and CDR2 SASEGT. Trimming stripped 3 bases from V and 5 bases from J, with 16 bases between. The length of the CDR3 is 15 residues. Original data processing: Reference gene primer amplification gave nucleated cell count estimates. Assay: immunoSEQ multiplex PCR; the TCRdb copy retains only in-frame clones and omits some. Clonal size and the V and J genes are those of that table, whereas D and trimming came from the DNA. The data hold more than 150,000 clones, with roughly nine tenths observed a single time. V gene TRBV6-1 combines with J gene TRBJ2-5, with a possible D match to TRBD2 (5 bases). The sequencing input was peripheral blood. The clonotype was recovered from a woman between 65 and 79 years old with acute or convalescent COVID-19. CDR3 sequence reads: CASSDLLATLETQYF. Here the CDR3 DNA reads TGTGCCAGCAGTGATCTTCTAGCAACATTGGAGACCCAGTACTTC.